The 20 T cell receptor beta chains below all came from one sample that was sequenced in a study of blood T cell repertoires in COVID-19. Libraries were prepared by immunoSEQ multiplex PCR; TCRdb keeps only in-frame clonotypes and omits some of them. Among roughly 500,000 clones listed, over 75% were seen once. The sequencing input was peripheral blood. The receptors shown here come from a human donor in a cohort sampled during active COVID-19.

The chain's CDR3 is CASGQGMLGQETQYF. The CDR3 DNA reads as TGTGCCAGCGGACAGGGGATGTTAGGGCAAGAGACCCAGTACTTC. J is TRBJ2-5 and V is TRBV6-5, with 9 bases aligning to TRBD1. J gave up 2 bases and V 8 bases, and 9 bases lay outside the gene matches. CDR3 length equals 15 residues. Looked up from germline, CDR1 is MNHEY and CDR2 is SVGAGI.

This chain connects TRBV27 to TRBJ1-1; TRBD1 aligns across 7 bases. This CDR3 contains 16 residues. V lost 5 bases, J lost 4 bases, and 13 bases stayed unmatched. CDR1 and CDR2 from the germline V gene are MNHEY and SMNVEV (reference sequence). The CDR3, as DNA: TGTGCCAGCAGTCTCGAGACAGGGTTGGGCGGCACTGAAGCTTTCTTT. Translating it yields CASSLETGLGGTEAFF.

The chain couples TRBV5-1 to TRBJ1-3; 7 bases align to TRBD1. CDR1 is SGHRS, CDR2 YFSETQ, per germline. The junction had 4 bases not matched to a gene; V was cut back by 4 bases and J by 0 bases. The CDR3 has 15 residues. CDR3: CASSGNRGSGNTIYF. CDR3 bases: TGCGCCAGCAGCGGAAACAGGGGCTCTGGAAACACCATATATTTT.

The CDR3 protein is CASSQAWRELGEQYF. The CDR3, as DNA: TGTGCCAGCAGCCAAGCATGGAGGGAACTGGGCGAGCAGTACTTC. V gene TRBV3-1 (or the pseudogene TRBV3-2) combines with J gene TRBJ2-7; D may be TRBD2 (6 bases). V was trimmed by 1 base and J by 6 bases, leaving 16 bases between them. Germline assignment: CDR1 LGHDT and CDR2 YNNKEL (reference sequence). The length of the CDR3 is 15 residues.

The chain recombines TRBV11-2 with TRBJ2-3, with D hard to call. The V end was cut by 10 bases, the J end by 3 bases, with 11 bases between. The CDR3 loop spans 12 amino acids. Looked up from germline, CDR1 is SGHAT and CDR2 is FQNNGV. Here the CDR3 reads CAIPTGTDTQYF. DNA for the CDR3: TGTGCCATCCCGACCGGGACAGATACGCAGTATTTT.

CDR3 bases: TGTGCCAGCAGCTCCACCGGAACTAATGAAAAACTGTTTTTT. It specifies CASSSTGTNEKLFF. The chain couples TRBV9 to TRBJ1-4; the D is unclear. The ends were cut back, 4 bases at V and 1 base at J, with 8 bases in the middle. This CDR3 has 14 residues. CDR1 is SGDLS and CDR2 is YYNGEE in the germline V gene.

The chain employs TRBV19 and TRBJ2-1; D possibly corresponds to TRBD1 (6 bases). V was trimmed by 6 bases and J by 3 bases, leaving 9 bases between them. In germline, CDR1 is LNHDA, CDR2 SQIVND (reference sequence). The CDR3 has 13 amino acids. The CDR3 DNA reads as TGTGCCAGTAGGAGGGGGATCTACAATGAGCAGTTCTTC. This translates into CASRRGIYNEQFF.

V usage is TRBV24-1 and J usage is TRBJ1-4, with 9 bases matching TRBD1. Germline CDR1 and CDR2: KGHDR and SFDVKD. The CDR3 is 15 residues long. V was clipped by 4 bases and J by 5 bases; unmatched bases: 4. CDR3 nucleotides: TGTGCCACCAGTGAGGGGACAGGGATCAATGAAAAACTGTTTTTT. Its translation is CATSEGTGINEKLFF.

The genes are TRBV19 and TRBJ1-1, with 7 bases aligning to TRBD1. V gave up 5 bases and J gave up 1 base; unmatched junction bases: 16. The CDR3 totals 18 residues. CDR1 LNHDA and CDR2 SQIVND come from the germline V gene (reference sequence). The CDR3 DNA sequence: TGTGCCAGTAGTCGGCCGGCCTTCATACAGGGGCCGAACACTGAAGCTTTCTTT. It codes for CASSRPAFIQGPNTEAFF.

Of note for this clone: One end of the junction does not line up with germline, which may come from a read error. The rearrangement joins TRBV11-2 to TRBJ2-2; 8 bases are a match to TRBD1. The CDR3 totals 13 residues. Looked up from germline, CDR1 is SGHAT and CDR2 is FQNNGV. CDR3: CACRGRDTGELFF. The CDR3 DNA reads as TGTGCCTGCAGGGGGCGCGACACCGGGGAGCTGTTTTTT.

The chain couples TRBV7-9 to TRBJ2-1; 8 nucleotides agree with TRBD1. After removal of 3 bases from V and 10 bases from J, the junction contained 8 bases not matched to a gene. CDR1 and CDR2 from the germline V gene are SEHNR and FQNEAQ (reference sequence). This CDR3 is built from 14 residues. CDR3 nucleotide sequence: TGTGCCAGCAGCTTGACAGGGGCGATTGGGGAGCAGTTCTTC. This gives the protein CASSLTGAIGEQFF.

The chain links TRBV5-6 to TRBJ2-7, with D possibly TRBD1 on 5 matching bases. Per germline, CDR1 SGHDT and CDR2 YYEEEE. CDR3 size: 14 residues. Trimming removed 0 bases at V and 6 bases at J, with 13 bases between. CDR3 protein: CASSLVAGLGEQYF. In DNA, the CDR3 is TGTGCCAGCAGCTTGGTGGCAGGGCTGGGCGAGCAGTACTTC.

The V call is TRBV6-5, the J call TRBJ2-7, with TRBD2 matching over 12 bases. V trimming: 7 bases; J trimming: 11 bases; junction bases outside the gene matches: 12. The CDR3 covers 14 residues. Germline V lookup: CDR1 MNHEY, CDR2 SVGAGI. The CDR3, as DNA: TGTGCCAGCAATACCCTAGCGGGGGGGGTCGTGGAGTACTTC. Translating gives CASNTLAGGVVEYF.

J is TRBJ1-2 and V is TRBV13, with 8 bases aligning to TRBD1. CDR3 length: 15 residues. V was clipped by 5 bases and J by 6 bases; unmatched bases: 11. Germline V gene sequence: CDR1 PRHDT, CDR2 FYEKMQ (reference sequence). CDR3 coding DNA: TGTGCCAGCAGCCCCGACAGGGGACGGGTTCATGGCTACACCTTC. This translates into CASSPDRGRVHGYTF.

The CDR3 protein is CAWRVTGAGNTIYF. The CDR3 coding sequence is TGTGCCTGGAGGGTGACAGGGGCTGGAAACACCATATATTTT. The V call is TRBV30, the J call TRBJ1-3; 8 bases line up with TRBD1. Looked up from germline, CDR1 is GTSNPN and CDR2 is SVGIG (reference sequence). CDR3 length equals 14 residues. The V and J ends lost 3 bases and 2 bases, in that order; junction bases with no gene match: 3. The whole variable domain, filled in from reference TRBV30 and TRBJ1-3, reads SQTIHQWPATLVQPVGSPLSLECTVEGTSNPNLYWYRQAAGRGLQLLFYSVGIGQISSEVPQNLSASRPQDRQFILSSKKLLLSDSGFYLCAWRVTGAGNTIYFGEGSWLTVV.

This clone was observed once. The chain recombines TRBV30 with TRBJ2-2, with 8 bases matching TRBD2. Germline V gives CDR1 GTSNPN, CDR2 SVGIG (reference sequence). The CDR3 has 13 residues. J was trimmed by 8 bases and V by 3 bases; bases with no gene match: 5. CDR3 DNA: TGTGCCTGGAGCACCGGGAGGGGGGGGGAGCTGTTTTTT. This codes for CAWSTGRGGELFF. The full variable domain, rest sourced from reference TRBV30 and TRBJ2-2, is SQTIHQWPATLVQPVGSPLSLECTVEGTSNPNLYWYRQAAGRGLQLLFYSVGIGQISSEVPQNLSASRPQDRQFILSSKKLLLSDSGFYLCAWSTGRGGELFFGEGSRLTVL.

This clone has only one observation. Written as DNA, the CDR3 is TGTGCCAGCAGGACTGAGGGATCCTATGGCTACACCTTC. This codes for CASRTEGSYGYTF. The V gene is TRBV28, the J gene TRBJ1-2; D gene ambiguous. Germline V lookup: CDR1 MDHEN, CDR2 SYDVKM. This CDR3 has 13 amino acids. The V and J ends lost 6 bases and 4 bases respectively, with 12 bases between them.

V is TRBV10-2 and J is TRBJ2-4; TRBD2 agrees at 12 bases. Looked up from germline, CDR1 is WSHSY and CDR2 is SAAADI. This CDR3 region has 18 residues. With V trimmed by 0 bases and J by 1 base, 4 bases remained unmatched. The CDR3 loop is CASSESWTSGTAKNIQYF. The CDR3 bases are TGCGCCAGCAGTGAGTCGTGGACTAGCGGGACGGCCAAAAACATTCAGTACTTC.

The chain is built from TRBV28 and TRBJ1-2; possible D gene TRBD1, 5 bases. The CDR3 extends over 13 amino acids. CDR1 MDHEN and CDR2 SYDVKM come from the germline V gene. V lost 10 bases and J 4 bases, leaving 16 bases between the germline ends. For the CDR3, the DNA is TGTGCCACCGGGGGGGGGATGATCTATGGCTACACCTTC. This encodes CATGGGMIYGYTF.

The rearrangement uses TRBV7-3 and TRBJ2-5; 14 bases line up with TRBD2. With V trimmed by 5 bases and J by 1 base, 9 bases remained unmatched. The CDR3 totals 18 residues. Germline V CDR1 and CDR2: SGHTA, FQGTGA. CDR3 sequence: CASSLRTSGRLTQETQYF. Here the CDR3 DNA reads TGTGCCAGCAGCCTCAGGACTAGCGGGAGGCTAACCCAAGAGACCCAGTACTTC. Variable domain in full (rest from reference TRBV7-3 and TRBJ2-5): GAGVSQTPSNKVTEKGKYVELRCDPISGHTALYWYRQSLGQGPEFLIYFQGTGAADDSGLPNDRFFAVRPEGSVSTLKIQRTERGDSAVYLCASSLRTSGRLTQETQYFGPGTRLLVL.